These 7 T cell receptor beta chains were all obtained from the same sample, sequenced in a study of cytotoxic CD8 clonotypes in ibrutinib-treated CLL. Sequencing was performed with immunoSEQ multiplex PCR; in TCRdb, only in-frame clones are kept and a portion is missing. The table records 150,000 to 200,000 clones, 72% of them present only once. The source was PBMCs, collected after 24 months of ibrutinib treatment. The receptors here all came from a human donor with chronic lymphocytic leukemia.

The chain carries TRBV29-1 and TRBJ2-3; 11 bases map to TRBD2. The J segment lost 3 bases and the V segment lost 6 bases, leaving 8 bases of the junction unmatched. Per the germline V gene, CDR1 is SQVTM and CDR2 is ANQGSEA. This CDR3 is 15 amino acids long. The CDR3 DNA reads as TGCAGCGTGACAGGACTAGCGGGTGGAACAGATACGCAGTATTTT. Translated, it gives CSVTGLAGGTDTQYF.

This clone was counted only a few times. The rearrangement uses TRBV28 and TRBJ2-7; D may be TRBD1 (5 bases). V shed 4 bases and J shed 5 bases, with 18 bases lying between them. The germline gives CDR1 MDHEN, CDR2 SYDVKM. This CDR3 has 15 residues. CDR3 bases: TGTGCCAGCAGTTCCCCGCCGGACACCAAGCACGAGCAGTACTTC. It yields the protein CASSSPPDTKHEQYF.

The V and J genes are TRBV19 and TRBJ2-5; D is unresolved. The length of the CDR3 is 13 residues. V was cut by 4 bases and J by 4 bases, with 10 bases left in between. Germline V gives CDR1 LNHDA, CDR2 SQIVND (reference sequence). The CDR3 coding sequence is TGTGCCAGTAGTACCAGCTTTAGAGAGACCCAGTACTTC. Its translation: CASSTSFRETQYF.

The chain links TRBV27 to TRBJ2-1, with D perhaps TRBD1 (6 bases). The ends were cut back, 2 bases at V and 7 bases at J, with 15 bases in the middle. The CDR3 has 15 amino acids. The germline gives CDR1 MNHEY, CDR2 SMNVEV (reference sequence). The DNA for the CDR3 is TGTGCCAGCAGTTTAAGTACCACAGGGACAAATGAGCAGTTCTTC. Translating it yields CASSLSTTGTNEQFF.

The chain links TRBV27 to TRBJ2-3; TRBD2 aligns across 7 bases. The CDR3 is 16 residues long. Per the germline V gene, CDR1 is MNHEY and CDR2 is SMNVEV (reference sequence). J lost 3 bases, V lost 6 bases, and 12 bases had no gene match. The CDR3 spells CASSQGRAYRTDTQYF. CDR3 DNA: TGTGCCAGCAGCCAAGGGAGGGCCTATAGGACAGATACGCAGTATTTT.

Only a few counts were recorded for this clone. J is TRBJ1-1 and V is TRBV30, with D possibly being TRBD1 (5 bases). V gave up 0 bases and J gave up 4 bases, with 9 bases separating them. Per germline, CDR1 GTSNPN and CDR2 SVGIG (reference sequence). The CDR3 is 13 residues long. The CDR3, as DNA: TGTGCCTGGAGTGTGGGGGGTTTCACTGAAGCTTTCTTT. Translated, it gives CAWSVGGFTEAFF.

This clone has just one count. The V call is TRBV7-6, the J call TRBJ2-7; 8 bases map to TRBD1. The germline V gene encodes CDR1 SGHVS and CDR2 FNYEAQ. Unmatched junction bases numbered 5, after V lost 0 bases and J lost 4 bases. The CDR3 is 15 amino acids. The CDR3 is CASSLAQGVRYEQYF. DNA for the CDR3: TGTGCCAGCAGCTTAGCACAGGGGGTAAGGTACGAGCAGTACTTC.